These 22 T cell receptor beta chains originate from one sample sequenced in a study of blood T cell repertoires in COVID-19. The table came from immunoSEQ multiplex PCR; TCRdb's copy has only in-frame clones and leaves some out. The data hold around 400,000 clones, with approximately 91% observed a single time. Sequenced sample: PBMCs or T cells enriched from blood (not recorded which). These receptor sequences come from a woman between 40 and 50 years old who had been exposed to COVID-19.

The chain joins TRBV5-1 to TRBJ1-5, with 7 bases aligning to TRBD1. Trimming at V came to 4 bases and at J to 3 bases, leaving 7 bases not matched to a gene. The CDR3 length is 15 residues. The germline V gene has CDR1 SGHRS and CDR2 YFSETQ. Here the CDR3 DNA reads TGCGCCAGCAGCCCCACGGGACAGATCAATCAGCCCCAGCATTTT. Translating gives CASSPTGQINQPQHF.

This sequence joins TRBV24-1 and TRBJ2-7; 10 bases are shared with TRBD1. Germline V CDR1 and CDR2: KGHDR, SFDVKD. J was trimmed by 4 bases and V by 3 bases; bases with no gene match: 11. The CDR3 contains 17 residues. The CDR3 region has the DNA TGTGCCACCAGTGATGGATTGGACAGGGGGTCACTGTACGAGCAGTACTTC. Amino acid sequence: CATSDGLDRGSLYEQYF.

This chain links TRBV7-2 with TRBJ2-1, with D possibly matching TRBD1 (5 bases). V lost 5 bases and J 8 bases, leaving 19 bases between the germline ends. The CDR3 is 15 residues long. Germline assignment: CDR1 SGHTA and CDR2 FQGNSA. The CDR3, as DNA: TGTGCCAGCAGCATACGAGGACACGCGAACGATGAGCAGTTCTTC. It specifies CASSIRGHANDEQFF.

This chain links TRBV5-6 with TRBJ1-5; no clear D. Germline V gene sequence: CDR1 SGHDT, CDR2 YYEEEE. CDR3 length equals 16 residues. V was pared by 2 bases and J by 3 bases, with 15 bases between. DNA for the CDR3: TGTGCCAGCAGCTTAGCCTTGGGAGGCGACAATCAGCCCCAGCATTTT. This gives the protein CASSLALGGDNQPQHF.

The V gene is TRBV5-6, the J gene TRBJ1-3; 8 nucleotides align to TRBD1. V gave up 3 bases and J gave up 8 bases; unmatched junction bases: 4. Germline V gene data show CDR1 as SGHDT and CDR2 as YYEEEE. The CDR3 spans 13 residues. The CDR3 DNA sequence: TGTGCCAGCAGCTGGACAGGGAGAGACACCATATATTTT. Its protein product is CASSWTGRDTIYF. Complete variable domain (other parts from reference TRBV5-6 and TRBJ1-3): DAGVTQSPTHLIKTRGQQVTLRCSPKSGHDTVSWYQQALGQGPQFIFQYYEEEERQRGNFPDRFSGHQFPNYSSELNVNALLLGDSALYLCASSWTGRDTIYFGEGSWLTVV.

The chain uses TRBV9 and TRBJ2-2; D possibly corresponds to TRBD1 (6 bases). There are 15 residues in the CDR3. Germline lookup yields CDR1 SGDLS and CDR2 YYNGEE. V lost 4 bases to trimming and J lost 2 bases, with 12 bases between them. The DNA of the CDR3 is TGTGCCAGCAGCCTCCGGGACACAAACACCGGGGAGCTGTTTTTT. Translation gives CASSLRDTNTGELFF.

As DNA, the CDR3 is TGTGCCAGCAGCTCACAGGGGTGGGATGAGCAGTTCTTC. Its translation: CASSSQGWDEQFF. The rearrangement links TRBV5-4 to TRBJ2-1, with 7 bases aligning to TRBD1. The CDR3 sequence is 13 residues long. In germline, CDR1 is SGHNT, CDR2 YYREEE (reference sequence). The V gene end was trimmed by 3 bases and the J gene end by 8 bases; junction bases not matched to a gene: 5.

This clone was observed a handful of times. V usage is TRBV6-6 and J usage is TRBJ1-6; TRBD1 might be the D (5 bases). This CDR3 spans 14 amino acids. Germline CDR1 is MNHNY and CDR2 is SVGAGI (reference sequence). The ends were cut back, 2 bases at V and 10 bases at J, with 12 bases in the middle. The CDR3 sequence: CASSYVGVDSPLHF. Here the CDR3 DNA reads TGTGCCAGCAGTTACGTAGGGGTAGACTCACCCCTCCACTTT.

V usage is TRBV9 and J usage is TRBJ2-7, with D tentatively TRBD1 (5 bases). Germline values: CDR1 SGDLS, CDR2 YYNGEE. CDR3 length equals 15 residues. V lost 4 bases, J lost 4 bases, and 18 bases lay in between. CDR3 in DNA: TGTGCCAGCAGCCCAGGTTGGGGCCCCACGTACGAGCAGTACTTC. Residues: CASSPGWGPTYEQYF.

The sample holds many counts of this clone. J is TRBJ1-1 and V is TRBV7-9; weak D call: TRBD1 (6 bases). Germline CDR1 SEHNR, CDR2 FQNEAQ (reference sequence). This CDR3 has 15 residues. V dropped 3 bases and J dropped 4 bases, with 15 bases sitting between them. The CDR3 bases are TGTGCCAGCAGCTTTCCGGCAGGGGTAGGCACTGAAGCTTTCTTT. Protein: CASSFPAGVGTEAFF.

The CDR3, as DNA: TGCGCCAGCAGTGAGTCGGCGGGGGAGCCCCAGCATTTT. Translating it yields CASSESAGEPQHF. The J gene is TRBJ1-5, the V gene TRBV10-1, with D perhaps matching TRBD1 (5 bases). CDR3 size: 13 residues. In germline, CDR1 is WNHNN, CDR2 SYGVQD (reference sequence). Trimming removed 0 bases at V and 8 bases at J, with 8 bases between.

The chain recombines TRBV12-5 with TRBJ2-1; 10 bases map to TRBD1. The junction had 7 bases not matched to a gene; V was cut back by 6 bases and J by 5 bases. Germline CDR1 LGHNT, CDR2 FRNRAP. The CDR3 contains 15 residues. The CDR3 spells CASGLGQGTHNEQFF. DNA of the CDR3: TGTGCTAGTGGACTGGGACAGGGGACCCACAATGAGCAGTTCTTC.

The chain has TRBV5-6 and TRBJ2-3; 7 bases are shared with TRBD1. This CDR3 is 15 amino acids long. The V segment lost 0 bases and the J segment 1 base; nucleotides outside the gene matches: 2. Germline V gene data show CDR1 as SGHDT and CDR2 as YYEEEE. Here the CDR3 reads CASSLAGQGTDTQYF. The CDR3, as DNA: TGTGCCAGCAGCTTGGCCGGACAGGGCACAGATACGCAGTATTTT.

The CDR3 region is CASSGLRSYEQYF. CDR3 in DNA: TGCGCCAGCAGTGGTCTTCGGTCCTACGAGCAGTACTTC. The V and J genes are TRBV10-2 and TRBJ2-7; D is uncertain. V was shortened by 4 bases and J by 1 base, with 8 bases between the two germline ends. In germline, CDR1 is WSHSY, CDR2 SAAADI. The CDR3 sequence is 13 residues long.

The V gene is TRBV7-9, the J gene TRBJ1-5; possibly TRBD1 for D (5 bases). This CDR3 is 13 amino acids long. With 5 bases removed from V and 6 bases from J, the gap between germline ends came to 11 bases. The germline CDR1 and CDR2 sequences are SEHNR and FQNEAQ (reference sequence). CDR3 region: CASSPTGGQPQHF. CDR3 nucleotide sequence: TGTGCCAGCAGCCCGACCGGGGGTCAGCCCCAGCATTTT. The variable domain in full, with the rest retrieved from reference TRBV7-9 and TRBJ1-5, is DTGVSQNPRHKITKRGQNVTFRCDPISEHNRLYWYRQTLGQGPEFLTYFQNEAQLEKSRLLSDRFSAERPKGSFSTLEIQRTEQGDSAMYLCASSPTGGQPQHFGDGTRLSIL.

The chain carries TRBV5-6 and TRBJ1-1; D is perhaps TRBD1 (6 bases). The CDR3 is 16 residues long. Germline CDR1 is SGHDT and CDR2 is YYEEEE. Trimming left V 4 bases short and J 1 base short, with 17 bases between. CDR3 bases: TGTGCCAGCAGCCCCCCCCCACAGGGATCGAACACTGAAGCTTTCTTT. It yields the protein CASSPPPQGSNTEAFF.

CDR3 in amino acids: CASSRTGGLEKLFF. CDR3 nucleotides: TGCGCCAGCAGCCGGACAGGGGGACTCGAAAAACTGTTTTTT. The J gene is TRBJ1-4, the V gene TRBV5-1; TRBD1 matches at 10 bases. V dropped 4 bases and J dropped 8; count of bases not matched to a gene: 5. The CDR3 is 14 residues long. CDR1 SGHRS and CDR2 YFSETQ come from the germline V gene.

The genes are TRBV7-9 and TRBJ1-3, with D possibly being TRBD1 (5 bases). The CDR3 is 14 residues long. V was cut by 5 bases and J by 3 bases, with 11 bases left in between. Germline loops: CDR1 SEHNR, CDR2 FQNEAQ (reference sequence). CDR3 in DNA: TGTGCCAGCAGCCCGACAGTTGGTGGAAACACCATATATTTT. This sequence encodes CASSPTVGGNTIYF. Supplemented by reference TRBV7-9 and TRBJ1-3, the full variable domain reads DTGVSQNPRHKITKRGQNVTFRCDPISEHNRLYWYRQTLGQGPEFLTYFQNEAQLEKSRLLSDRFSAERPKGSFSTLEIQRTEQGDSAMYLCASSPTVGGNTIYFGEGSWLTVV.

The CDR3 DNA is TGTGCCAGCAGCATCACCGGGGTATCCTACAATGAGCAGTTCTTC. This encodes CASSITGVSYNEQFF. The gene calls are TRBV7-9 and TRBJ2-1, with D perhaps TRBD2 (5 bases). The CDR3 is 15 residues long. V was clipped by 5 bases and J by 1 base, with 12 bases between them. Germline V lookup: CDR1 SEHNR, CDR2 FQNEAQ (reference sequence).

The chain is built from TRBV9 and TRBJ1-2; D unclear. Trimming left V 0 bases short and J 3 bases short, with 9 bases between. Germline V gene sequence: CDR1 SGDLS, CDR2 YYNGEE. The CDR3 runs to 14 residues. The DNA for the CDR3 is TGTGCCAGCAGCGTAGACACGCTTGACTATGGCTACACCTTC. It encodes CASSVDTLDYGYTF.

The J gene is TRBJ2-3, the V gene TRBV29-1; D remains unclear. CDR3 length: 14 residues. V was pared by 4 bases and J by 2 bases, with 13 bases between. In germline, CDR1 is SQVTM, CDR2 ANQGSEA. The chain's CDR3 is CSVASRYNTDTQYF. CDR3 sequence (DNA): TGCAGCGTTGCTAGTAGATACAACACAGATACGCAGTATTTT.

The chain uses TRBV5-1 and TRBJ1-2; TRBD1 is a possible D gene (6 bases). This CDR3 spans 12 amino acids. Germline assignment: CDR1 SGHRS and CDR2 YFSETQ. The germline V and J ends were trimmed by 4 bases and 6 bases, with 10 bases remaining between them. The CDR3 bases are TGCGCCAGCAGCCCGGCAGGGGATGGCTACACCTTC. Encoded protein: CASSPAGDGYTF.